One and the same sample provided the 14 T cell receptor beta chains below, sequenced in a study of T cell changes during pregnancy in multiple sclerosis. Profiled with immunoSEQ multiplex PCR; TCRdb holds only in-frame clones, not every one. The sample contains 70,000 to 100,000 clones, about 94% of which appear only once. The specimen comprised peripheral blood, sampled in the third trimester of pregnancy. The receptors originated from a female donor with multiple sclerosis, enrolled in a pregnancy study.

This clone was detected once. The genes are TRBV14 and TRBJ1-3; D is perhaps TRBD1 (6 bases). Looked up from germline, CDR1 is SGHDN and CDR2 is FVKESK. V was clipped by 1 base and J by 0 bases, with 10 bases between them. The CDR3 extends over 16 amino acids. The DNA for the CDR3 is TGTGCCAGCAGCCAAGGAGGGGGAATCTCTGGAAACACCATATATTTT. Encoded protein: CASSQGGGISGNTIYF.

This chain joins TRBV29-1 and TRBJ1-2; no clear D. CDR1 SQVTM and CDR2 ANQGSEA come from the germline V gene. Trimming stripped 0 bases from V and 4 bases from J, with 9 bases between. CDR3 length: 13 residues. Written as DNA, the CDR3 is TGCAGCGTTGAAGAGCCGGGAAGCTATGGCTACACCTTC. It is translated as CSVEEPGSYGYTF.

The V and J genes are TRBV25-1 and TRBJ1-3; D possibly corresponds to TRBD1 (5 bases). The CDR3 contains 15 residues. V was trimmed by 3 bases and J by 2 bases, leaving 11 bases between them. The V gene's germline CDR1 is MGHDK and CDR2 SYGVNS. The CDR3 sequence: CASSDAGGPGNTIYF. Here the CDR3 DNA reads TGTGCCAGCAGTGATGCGGGGGGTCCTGGAAACACCATATATTTT.

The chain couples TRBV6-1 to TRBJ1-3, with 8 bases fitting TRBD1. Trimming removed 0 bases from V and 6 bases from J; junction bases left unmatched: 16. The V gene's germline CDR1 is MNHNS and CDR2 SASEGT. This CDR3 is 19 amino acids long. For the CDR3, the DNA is TGTGCCAGCAGTGAAGCCCGGACAGGGAGCAGAGGGCTACTAAACACCATATATTTT. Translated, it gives CASSEARTGSRGLLNTIYF.

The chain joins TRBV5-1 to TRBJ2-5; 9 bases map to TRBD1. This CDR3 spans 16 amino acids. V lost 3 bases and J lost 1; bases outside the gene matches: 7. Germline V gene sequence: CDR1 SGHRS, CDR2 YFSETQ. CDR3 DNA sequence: TGCGCCAGCAGCTCGGGCGTGGGACAGGGCCAAGAGACCCAGTACTTC. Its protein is CASSSGVGQGQETQYF.

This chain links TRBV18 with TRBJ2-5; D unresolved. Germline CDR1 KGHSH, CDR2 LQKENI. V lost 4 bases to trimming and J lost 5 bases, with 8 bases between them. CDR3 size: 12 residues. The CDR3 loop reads CASSRSGETQYF. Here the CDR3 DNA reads TGTGCCAGCTCACGATCAGGCGAGACCCAGTACTTC.

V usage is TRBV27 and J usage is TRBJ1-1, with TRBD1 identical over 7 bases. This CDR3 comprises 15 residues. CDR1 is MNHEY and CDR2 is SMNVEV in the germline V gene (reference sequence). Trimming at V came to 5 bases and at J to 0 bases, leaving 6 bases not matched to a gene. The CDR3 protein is CASSHQTGLNTEAFF. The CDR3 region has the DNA TGTGCCAGCAGTCACCAGACAGGGTTGAACACTGAAGCTTTCTTT.

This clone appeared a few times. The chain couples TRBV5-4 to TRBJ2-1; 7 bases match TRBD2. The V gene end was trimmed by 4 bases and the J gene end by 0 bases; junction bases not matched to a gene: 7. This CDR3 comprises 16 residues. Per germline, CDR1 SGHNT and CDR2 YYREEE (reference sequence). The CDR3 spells CASSGPGRSSYNEQFF. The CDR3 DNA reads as TGTGCCAGCAGCGGGCCCGGGAGGAGCTCCTACAATGAGCAGTTCTTC. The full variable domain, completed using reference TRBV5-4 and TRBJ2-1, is ETGVTQSPTHLIKTRGQQVTLRCSSQSGHNTVSWYQQALGQGPQFIFQYYREEENGRGNFPPRFSGLQFPNYSSELNVNALELDDSALYLCASSGPGRSSYNEQFFGPGTRLTVL.

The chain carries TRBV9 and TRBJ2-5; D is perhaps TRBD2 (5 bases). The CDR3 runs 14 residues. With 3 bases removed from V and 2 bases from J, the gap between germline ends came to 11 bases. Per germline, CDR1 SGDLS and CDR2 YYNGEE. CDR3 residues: CASSAARGQETQYF. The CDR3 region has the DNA TGTGCCAGCAGCGCTGCCCGGGGTCAAGAGACCCAGTACTTC.

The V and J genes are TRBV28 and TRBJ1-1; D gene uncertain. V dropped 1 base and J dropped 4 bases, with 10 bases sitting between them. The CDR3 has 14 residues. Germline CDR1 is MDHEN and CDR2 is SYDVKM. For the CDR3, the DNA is TGTGCCAGCAGTTTATTCGCGGGTGGCACTGAAGCTTTCTTT. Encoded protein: CASSLFAGGTEAFF. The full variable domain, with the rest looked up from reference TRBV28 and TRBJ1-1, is DVKVTQSSRYLVKRTGEKVFLECVQDMDHENMFWYRQDPGLGLRLIYFSYDVKMKEKGDIPEGYSVSREKKERFSLILESASTNQTSMYLCASSLFAGGTEAFFGQGTRLTVV.

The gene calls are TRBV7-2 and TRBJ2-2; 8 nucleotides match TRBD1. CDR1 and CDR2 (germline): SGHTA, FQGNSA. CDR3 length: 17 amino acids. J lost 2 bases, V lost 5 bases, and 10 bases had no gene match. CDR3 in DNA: TGTGCCAGCAGCCACTTCGGGACAGGCCCCAACACCGGGGAGCTGTTTTTT. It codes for CASSHFGTGPNTGELFF. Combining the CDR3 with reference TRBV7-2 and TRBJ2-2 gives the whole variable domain GAGVSQSPSNKVTEKGKDVELRCDPISGHTALYWYRQSLGQGLEFLIYFQGNSAPDKSGLPSDRFSAERTGGSVSTLTIQRTQQEDSAVYLCASSHFGTGPNTGELFFGEGSRLTVL.

The CDR3 DNA is TGTGCCATCAGCATCGAGCGACTGGTGAGAAGCACAGATACGCAGTATTTT. Its protein product is CAISIERLVRSTDTQYF. The J gene is TRBJ2-3, the V gene TRBV10-3; D remains ambiguous. Trimming stripped 6 bases from V and 0 bases from J, with 19 bases between. From germline, CDR1 is ENHRY and CDR2 SYGVKD. This CDR3 is built from 17 residues.

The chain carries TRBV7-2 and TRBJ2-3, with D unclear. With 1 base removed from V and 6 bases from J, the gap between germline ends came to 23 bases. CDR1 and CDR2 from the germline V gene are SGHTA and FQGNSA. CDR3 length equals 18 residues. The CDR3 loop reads CASSLVTPLLSLEDTQYF. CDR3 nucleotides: TGTGCCAGCAGCTTAGTGACGCCCCTTCTTAGTCTGGAGGATACGCAGTATTTT.

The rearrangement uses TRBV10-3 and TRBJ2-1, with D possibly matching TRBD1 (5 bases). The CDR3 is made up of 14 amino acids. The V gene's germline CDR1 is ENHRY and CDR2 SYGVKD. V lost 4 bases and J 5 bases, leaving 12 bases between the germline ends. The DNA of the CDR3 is TGTGCCATCAGTGTTAGCAGGGCAAACAATGAGCAGTTCTTC. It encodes CAISVSRANNEQFF.